These 20 T cell receptor beta chains came from one sample sequenced in a study of cytomegalovirus exposure and HLA in healthy donors (dated by TCRdb to about 2017). Library construction relied on the immunoSEQ multiplex PCR assay. The clones in this table, taken by TCRdb from immuneACCESS, are in-frame only. Not every clone is retained; where verified, under half of the shortfall comes from an unresolved V gene, and the cause of the rest is unknown. The sample table holds 130,000 or so clones, of which roughly 86% were seen once. The ten largest clones take up around 3.4% of the sample. The sequenced sample was PBMCs. The receptors shown here come from a man under 40 in good health and CMV-seronegative.

The chain employs TRBV5-1 and TRBJ1-5; unclear D gene. The CDR3 has 13 residues. Germline lookup yields CDR1 SGHRS and CDR2 YFSETQ. Trimming stripped 0 bases from V and 9 bases from J, with 10 bases between. In DNA form, the CDR3 reads TGCGCCAGCAGCTTGGTCGCAGAGGGGCCCCAGCATTTT. Translated: CASSLVAEGPQHF.

The genes are TRBV5-4 and TRBJ1-6; TRBD1 matches at 10 bases. The CDR3 loop spans 18 amino acids. Unmatched junction bases numbered 14, after V lost 5 bases and J lost 6 bases. The germline V gene has CDR1 SGHNT and CDR2 YYREEE (reference sequence). CDR3: CASRPGPGTGAINSPLHF. In DNA, the CDR3 is TGTGCCAGCAGACCTGGCCCCGGGACAGGGGCAATTAATTCACCCCTCCACTTT.

The V gene is TRBV18, the J gene TRBJ2-6; tentatively, D is TRBD1 (6 bases). The CDR3 runs to 16 residues. V shed 5 bases and J shed 4 bases, with 15 bases lying between them. Germline values: CDR1 KGHSH, CDR2 LQKENI. The CDR3 reads CASSRTGTKGANVLTF. As DNA, the CDR3 is TGTGCCAGCTCAAGAACAGGGACGAAAGGGGCCAACGTCCTGACTTTC.

V and J are TRBV27 and TRBJ1-1; TRBD1 might be the D (6 bases). Germline V CDR1 and CDR2: MNHEY, SMNVEV (reference sequence). The CDR3 runs to 15 residues. With 1 base removed from V and 7 bases from J, the gap between germline ends came to 16 bases. DNA of the CDR3: TGTGCCAGCAGTTTATGGGGCGGGGGGGCTGGTGAAGCTTTCTTT. Residues: CASSLWGGGAGEAFF.

J is TRBJ2-6 and V is TRBV7-2; 7 bases are shared with TRBD1. Looked up from germline, CDR1 is SGHTA and CDR2 is FQGNSA. J was trimmed by 0 bases and V by 6 bases; bases with no gene match: 5. The CDR3 runs to 16 residues. CDR3 region: CASRGQLGSGANVLTF. In nucleotides, the CDR3 is TGTGCCAGCAGGGGACAGCTAGGCTCTGGGGCCAACGTCCTGACTTTC.

This clone has just one count. The chain has TRBV19 and TRBJ2-7; 8 nucleotides match TRBD2. The CDR3 totals 15 residues. Germline V gives CDR1 LNHDA, CDR2 SQIVND (reference sequence). Trimming at V came to 0 bases and at J to 3 bases, leaving 4 bases not matched to a gene. CDR3 in amino acids: CASSIESGTSYEQYF. The CDR3 DNA is TGTGCCAGTAGTATAGAATCCGGGACTAGCTACGAGCAGTACTTC.

This rearrangement joins TRBV18 to TRBJ2-3; 11 bases are shared with TRBD2. There are 17 residues in the CDR3. V shed 6 bases, J shed 4 bases, and the junction held 12 bases outside the gene matches. From germline, CDR1 is KGHSH and CDR2 LQKENI. CDR3 in amino acids: CASSLGSTSGTPDTQYF. The CDR3 coding sequence is TGTGCCAGCTCGCTTGGCTCGACTAGCGGGACTCCAGATACGCAGTATTTT.

In its sample, this clone was seen once. J is TRBJ2-6 and V is TRBV4-1; 7 bases are a match to TRBD1. The CDR3 sequence is 14 residues long. The germline V gene has CDR1 MGHRA and CDR2 YSYEKL. Losses at the gene ends were 9 bases for V and 2 bases for J; bases not matched to a gene: 4. Here the CDR3 DNA reads TGCGCCAGTTCGCAGGGGGCTGGGGCCAACGTCCTGACTTTC. Amino acid sequence: CASSQGAGANVLTF.

J is TRBJ2-7 and V is TRBV5-1; 11 bases line up with TRBD2. Germline CDR1 and CDR2: SGHRS and YFSETQ. V shed 1 base and J 3 bases; nucleotides not matched to a gene: 3. This CDR3 is 15 amino acids long. Written as DNA, the CDR3 is TGCGCCAGCAGCTTGTCTAGCGGGGGGATCTACGAGCAGTACTTC. Protein sequence: CASSLSSGGIYEQYF.

Comments on this clone: The same CDR3 is also encoded by other DNA sequences in this sample. V gene TRBV6-1 combines with J gene TRBJ1-5; D remains unclear. This CDR3 is 13 amino acids long. Germline CDR1 reads MNHNS; CDR2 reads SASEGT. Trimming removed 2 bases at V and 4 bases at J, with 6 bases between. CDR3 sequence: CASSESGNQPQHF. The CDR3 bases are TGTGCCAGCAGTGAATCGGGTAATCAGCCCCAGCATTTT.

V gene TRBV5-1 combines with J gene TRBJ1-2; D remains ambiguous. CDR1 and CDR2 (germline): SGHRS, YFSETQ. The CDR3 loop spans 14 amino acids. The V and J ends lost 4 bases and 6 bases respectively, with 16 bases between them. The CDR3 here is CASSLGQERDGYTF. The CDR3 DNA sequence: TGCGCCAGCAGCCTGGGCCAGGAGCGGGATGGCTACACCTTC.

The chain has TRBV27 and TRBJ1-1; the D gene is possibly TRBD1 (5 bases). This CDR3 has 13 amino acids. CDR1 and CDR2 from the germline V gene are MNHEY and SMNVEV (reference sequence). The germline V and J ends were trimmed by 4 bases and 7 bases, with 13 bases remaining between them. The CDR3 nucleotides are TGTGCCAGCAGTTACGGGGGTCGGGGTGAAGCTTTCTTT. Its protein is CASSYGGRGEAFF.

This clone came up a few times. J is TRBJ1-2 and V is TRBV2, with 8 bases lining up with TRBD1. CDR1 SNHLY and CDR2 FYNNEI come from the germline V gene. The CDR3 consists of 14 residues. J was trimmed by 1 base and V by 7 bases; bases with no gene match: 5. The CDR3 nucleotides are TGTGCCAGCATCCCGGGACAGGTTAACTATGGCTACACCTTC. This encodes CASIPGQVNYGYTF.

The V gene is TRBV7-6, the J gene TRBJ1-1; TRBD1 aligns across 7 bases. CDR1 and CDR2 (germline): SGHVS, FNYEAQ. V shed 5 bases and J 4 bases; nucleotides not matched to a gene: 1. There are 12 residues in the CDR3. The CDR3 nucleotides are TGTGCCAGCAGCCACAGGGGCACTGAAGCTTTCTTT. As protein: CASSHRGTEAFF.

The rearrangement uses TRBV6-1 and TRBJ1-5; tentatively, D is TRBD1 (5 bases). CDR3 length: 13 residues. CDR1 MNHNS and CDR2 SASEGT come from the germline V gene. V lost 6 bases to trimming and J lost 2 bases, with 8 bases between them. CDR3 in amino acids: CASRARGNQPQHF. CDR3 coding DNA: TGTGCCAGCAGGGCCAGGGGCAATCAGCCCCAGCATTTT.

The V gene is TRBV19, the J gene TRBJ1-2; TRBD1 agrees at 8 bases. V lost 4 bases, J lost 8 bases, and 12 bases stayed unmatched. This CDR3 is built from 15 residues. CDR1 LNHDA and CDR2 SQIVND come from the germline V gene (reference sequence). The CDR3 coding sequence is TGTGCCAGTAGTACCACCTCGGGCAGGGGGCACGGCTACACCTTC. It codes for CASSTTSGRGHGYTF.

The chain carries TRBV4-2 and TRBJ2-3; 10 nucleotides match TRBD2. Germline values: CDR1 LGHNA, CDR2 YNFKEQ. The length of the CDR3 is 17 residues. V lost 3 bases, J lost 2 bases, and 8 bases stayed unmatched. As DNA, the CDR3 is TGTGCCAGCAGCCATCCAGCGGGGGGGGTCCCCACAGATACGCAGTATTTT. Amino acid sequence: CASSHPAGGVPTDTQYF.

This rearrangement joins TRBV7-2 to TRBJ2-2, with D maybe TRBD1 (5 bases). CDR1 is SGHTA and CDR2 is FQGNSA in the germline V gene. The V and J ends lost 1 base and 4 bases respectively, with 7 bases between them. The CDR3 contains 14 residues. CDR3 nucleotide sequence: TGTGCCAGCAGCTTAGGGACAAGCACCGGGGAGCTGTTTTTT. Its translation is CASSLGTSTGELFF.

As to this clone: Other nucleotide sequences from this sample produce the same CDR3. This chain links TRBV18 with TRBJ2-5; a weak D match, TRBD2 (6 bases). Germline CDR1 reads KGHSH; CDR2 reads LQKENI. This CDR3 contains 13 residues. Trimming took 6 bases from V and 1 from J, leaving 9 bases between them. The CDR3 is CASSPGLQETQYF. The CDR3 DNA sequence: TGTGCCAGCTCCCCGGGACTCCAAGAGACCCAGTACTTC.

The rearrangement links TRBV7-6 to TRBJ2-7, with D possibly matching TRBD1 (5 bases). In germline, CDR1 is SGHVS, CDR2 FNYEAQ. The CDR3 covers 15 residues. With 5 bases removed from V and 2 bases from J, the gap between germline ends came to 16 bases. CDR3 sequence reads: CASSTSAGAAYEQYF. The CDR3, as DNA: TGTGCCAGCAGCACCAGTGCTGGGGCGGCCTACGAGCAGTACTTC.